The sequence of this T cell receptor (beta chain) was determined in a study of blood T cell repertoires in COVID-19. Study-wide context: Italy, Spain and the United States were the sources of the convalescent and acute COVID-19 samples.

Repertoires were generated with immunoSEQ multiplex PCR, while TCRdb's copy carries only in-frame clones and drops some. The data contain roughly 200,000 clones, over 75% of them singletons. The CDR3 totals 19 residues. V was pared by 5 bases and J by 1 base, with 13 bases of the junction left unmatched. Germline V CDR1 and CDR2: MDHEN, SYDVKM. Sequencing used peripheral blood. This TCR was recovered from a man aged 55 to 70 with acute or convalescent COVID-19. The J gene is TRBJ2-5, the V gene TRBV28; 13 bases line up with TRBD2. The CDR3 reads CASSLILAGGPFAQETQYF. CDR3 in DNA: TGTGCCAGCAGTCTTATACTAGCGGGAGGGCCTTTTGCCCAAGAGACCCAGTACTTC. Full variable domain (missing parts from reference TRBV28 and TRBJ2-5): DVKVTQSSRYLVKRTGEKVFLECVQDMDHENMFWYRQDPGLGLRLIYFSYDVKMKEKGDIPEGYSVSREKKERFSLILESASTNQTSMYLCASSLILAGGPFAQETQYFGPGTRLLVL.